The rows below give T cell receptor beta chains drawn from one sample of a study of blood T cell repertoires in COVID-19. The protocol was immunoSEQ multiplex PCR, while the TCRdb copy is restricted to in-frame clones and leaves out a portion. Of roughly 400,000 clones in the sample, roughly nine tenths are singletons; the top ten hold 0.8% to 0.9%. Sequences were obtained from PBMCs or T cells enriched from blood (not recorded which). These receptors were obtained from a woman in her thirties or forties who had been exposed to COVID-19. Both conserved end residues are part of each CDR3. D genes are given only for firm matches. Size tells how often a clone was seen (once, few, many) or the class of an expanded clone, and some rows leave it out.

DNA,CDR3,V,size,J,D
TGTGCCAGCAGCTTAGCCGTCCTCTATGGCTACACCTTC,CASSLAVLYGYTF,TRBV7-9,.,TRBJ1-2,.
TGTGCCAGTAGTATAGAGGGACGGACAGGCATAAGGAACACTGAAGCTTTCTTT,CASSIEGRTGIRNTEAFF,TRBV19,.,TRBJ1-1,TRBD1
TGTGCCAGCAGCGGGTCGCTCGGAGGCACCACGATGAACACTGAAGCTTTCTTT,CASSGSLGGTTMNTEAFF,TRBV21-1,.,TRBJ1-1,.
TGTGCCACCAGTTCTCCTGAGGGGCAGACAGGAGCACTGTTTTTT,CATSSPEGQTGALFF,TRBV15,.,TRBJ1-4,.
TGTGCCAGTAGTAGAGGCTTTACCTACGAGCAGTACTTC,CASSRGFTYEQYF,TRBV19,few,TRBJ2-7,.
TGTGCCAGCAGGGGGACTCCGCTCGAGCAGTACTTC,CASRGTPLEQYF,TRBV12-3/TRBV12-4,.,TRBJ2-7,.
TGTGCCAGCAGTCAATCGGCCAGGGCGAGGGATACGCAGTATTTT,CASSQSARARDTQYF,TRBV7-2,once,TRBJ2-3,.
TGTGCCACCAGCAGAGCGGGTTTTTCCGGGGAGCTGTTTTTT,CATSRAGFSGELFF,TRBV15,.,TRBJ2-2,.
TGTGCCAGCTCCCCCCTGGATCAGGGAAGAACTGGAAACACCATATATTTT,CASSPLDQGRTGNTIYF,TRBV18,.,TRBJ1-3,.
TGTGCCAGCAGCTTGGCGGTTAGGGCAGGGGGGACTGAAGCTTTCTTT,CASSLAVRAGGTEAFF,TRBV5-6,.,TRBJ1-1,TRBD1
TGTGCCAGCGCAACAGGGGTCCCCAATCAGCCCCAGCATTTT,CASATGVPNQPQHF,TRBV25-1,.,TRBJ1-5,TRBD1
TGTGCCAGCAGTCCAGATCCCTATTCACCCCTCCACTTT,CASSPDPYSPLHF,TRBV12-3/TRBV12-4,.,TRBJ1-6,.
TGTGCCAGCAGCCCCAGCGCCCGTAACACTGAAGCTTTCTTT,CASSPSARNTEAFF,TRBV7-3,.,TRBJ1-1,.
TGTGCCAGTAGCATGGGGCAGGGTAAAGGGGGTCAGCCCCAGCATTTT,CASSMGQGKGGQPQHF,TRBV19,few,TRBJ1-5,.
TGTGCCACCAGCACACAGGACAGGGGGATGGAAAAACTGTTTTTT,CATSTQDRGMEKLFF,TRBV15,.,TRBJ1-4,TRBD1
TGTGCCAGTCACAGTTTCTATAATTCACCCCTCCACTTT,CASHSFYNSPLHF,TRBV19,.,TRBJ1-6,.
TGTGCCAGCAGTGGTCTGAGGCAGGGGGCGATTGAGCAGTTCTTC,CASSGLRQGAIEQFF,TRBV2,.,TRBJ2-1,TRBD1
TGTGCTAGTGGTTTCGGAACAGTACCCCAATCCGGCTACACCTTC,CASGFGTVPQSGYTF,TRBV12-5,few,TRBJ1-2,.
TGCGCCAGCAGCTTGCGAGGGGGCATCGATCAGCCCCAGCATTTT,CASSLRGGIDQPQHF,TRBV5-1,once,TRBJ1-5,TRBD1
TGCGCCAGCAGCTTGGGACAGGGGTCAGATACGCAGTATTTT,CASSLGQGSDTQYF,TRBV5-1,.,TRBJ2-3,TRBD1
TGTGCCAGCAGCTTAGCTCTAGCGGGAGGGGCCAGGCACGAGCAGTACTTC,CASSLALAGGARHEQYF,TRBV11-3,.,TRBJ2-7,TRBD2
TGTGCCTGGAGTCCTAACAGGGGTGCGCGGGATGGCTCACCCCTCCACTTT,CAWSPNRGARDGSPLHF,TRBV30,few,TRBJ1-6,TRBD1
TGTGCCAGCAGCCGATCCCCCAGTCGAATCACTGAAGCTTTCTTT,CASSRSPSRITEAFF,TRBV7-9,.,TRBJ1-1,.
TGCGCCAGCAGTCAGCCCGGGACAGGGCCCAAAGACTATGGCTACACCTTC,CASSQPGTGPKDYGYTF,TRBV23-1,.,TRBJ1-2,TRBD1
TGTGCCAGCAGCTTAGGACTAGCGGGGGGGTCAGATACGCAGTATTTT,CASSLGLAGGSDTQYF,TRBV7-2,.,TRBJ2-3,TRBD2
TGTGCCAGCTCACCACTTCGGGAAAACTATGGCTACACCTTC,CASSPLRENYGYTF,TRBV18,.,TRBJ1-2,.
TGTGCCAGCAGCCTTAATTACAATGAGCAGTTCTTC,CASSLNYNEQFF,TRBV7-9,.,TRBJ2-1,.
TGTGCCAGCAGGGACTCAACGTCGTGGAGCACCGGGGAGCTGTTTTTT,CASRDSTSWSTGELFF,TRBV5-4,.,TRBJ2-2,.
TGTGCCACCAGCGTGGGACAGGGGGCGTCCAATGAGCAGTTCTTC,CATSVGQGASNEQFF,TRBV24-1,.,TRBJ2-1,TRBD1
TGCGCCAGCAGCTCCCTCGGACAGGGGATTGAAAAACTGTTTTTT,CASSSLGQGIEKLFF,TRBV5-1,.,TRBJ1-4,TRBD1
TGTGCCAGCAGCAAAGGCCCTAGCGGGAGTGGGGGTTACAATGAGCAGTTCTTC,CASSKGPSGSGGYNEQFF,TRBV21-1,.,TRBJ2-1,.
TGTGCCACCAGTGATATGACAGGGGGAAACCAGCCCCAGCATTTT,CATSDMTGGNQPQHF,TRBV24-1,.,TRBJ1-5,TRBD1